These T cell receptor beta chains were read from a single sample in a study of cytotoxic CD8 clonotypes in ibrutinib-treated CLL. Sequencing was performed with immunoSEQ multiplex PCR; in TCRdb, only in-frame clones are kept and a portion is missing. The repertoire consists of some 100,000 clones, with 45% to 65% occurring once and the leading ten covering about 39%. The material sequenced was PBMCs, taken after 24 months of ibrutinib treatment. Receptors originate from a human donor with chronic lymphocytic leukemia. The CDR3 runs from the conserved cysteine through the conserved F or W. D genes are given only for firm matches. Clone size is given for some rows only: seen once, a few or many times, or a class if the clone is expanded.

J: TRBJ1-2
size: -
D: -
V: TRBV7-2
DNA: TGTGCCAGCAGCCACTCTGAGGGAAGAGGCTACACCTTC
CDR3: CASSHSEGRGYTF

J: TRBJ2-4
size: -
D: -
V: TRBV11-2
DNA: TGTGCCAGCAGCGGGGTGAGCGGGCTGGGACAAAACATTCAGTACTTC
CDR3: CASSGVSGLGQNIQYF

J: TRBJ1-3
size: -
D: -
V: TRBV5-6
DNA: TGTGCCAGCAGCTGGGGTCCAGGGGTAGGTGGAAACACCATATATTTT
CDR3: CASSWGPGVGGNTIYF

J: TRBJ2-5
size: -
D: TRBD1
V: TRBV6-1
DNA: TGTGCCAGCAGTGAAACCGGGACAGGGTTCTGGGAGACCCAGTACTTC
CDR3: CASSETGTGFWETQYF

J: TRBJ2-5
size: few
D: TRBD2
V: TRBV6-5
DNA: TGTGCCAGCAGTTACGGACTAGCCGGGACCCAGTACTTC
CDR3: CASSYGLAGTQYF

J: TRBJ2-1
size: -
D: -
V: TRBV28
DNA: TGTGCCAGCAGCCTACCGGGACATAGCTACAATGAGCAGTTCTTC
CDR3: CASSLPGHSYNEQFF

J: TRBJ1-1
size: -
D: -
V: TRBV7-3
DNA: TGTGCCAGCAGCCCGGGACAAGGGAAGACTGAAGCTTTCTTT
CDR3: CASSPGQGKTEAFF

J: TRBJ2-3
size: -
D: TRBD2
V: TRBV5-1
DNA: TGCGCCAGCAGCCCAAACCCCGGGACTAGCGGGGGGGCCTCAGATACGCAGTATTTT
CDR3: CASSPNPGTSGGASDTQYF

J: TRBJ1-5
size: -
D: -
V: TRBV5-1
DNA: TGCGCCAGCAGCTTGGAAGGGGCGTTAAATCAGCCCCAGCATTTT
CDR3: CASSLEGALNQPQHF

J: TRBJ1-4
size: -
D: -
V: TRBV11-3
DNA: TGTGCCAGCAGCCCACGCCCCTATGAAAAACTGTTTTTT
CDR3: CASSPRPYEKLFF

J: TRBJ1-2
size: -
D: TRBD1
V: TRBV2
DNA: TGTGCCAGCAGTGGTGGGACAGGGAACTATGGCTACACCTTC
CDR3: CASSGGTGNYGYTF

J: TRBJ2-7
size: -
D: TRBD2
V: TRBV10-2
DNA: TGCGCCAGCTCGACTAGCGGGGGACCCTACGAGCAGTACTTC
CDR3: CASSTSGGPYEQYF

J: TRBJ1-6
size: -
D: -
V: TRBV5-6
DNA: TGTGCCAGCAGCTTGGGACCACATGTAAATTCACCCCTCCACTTT
CDR3: CASSLGPHVNSPLHF

J: TRBJ2-7
size: -
D: -
V: TRBV5-6
DNA: TGTGCCAGCGTCAACAGGGTGGGTTACGAGCAGTACTTC
CDR3: CASVNRVGYEQYF

J: TRBJ1-3
size: few
D: -
V: TRBV6-6
DNA: TGTGCCAGCCTCTCTGGAAACACCATATATTTT
CDR3: CASLSGNTIYF

J: TRBJ2-5
size: -
D: TRBD2
V: TRBV5-4
DNA: TGTGCCAGCAGCTTCGAGGGGCTAGCGGGGGACTCCAGGACCCAGTACTTC
CDR3: CASSFEGLAGDSRTQYF

J: TRBJ1-1
size: -
D: -
V: TRBV7-9
DNA: TGTGCCAGCAGCTTTAAGACAGAAATCTTT
CDR3: CASSFKTEIF

J: TRBJ1-6
size: few
D: TRBD1
V: TRBV6-5
DNA: TGTGCCAGCAGTCCAACAGGGGCGGATTCACCCCTCCACTTT
CDR3: CASSPTGADSPLHF

J: TRBJ2-7
size: few
D: TRBD1
V: TRBV30
DNA: TGTGCCTGGAGTGTGGGACAGGACCTTCCCTACGAGCAGTACTTC
CDR3: CAWSVGQDLPYEQYF

J: TRBJ1-2
size: -
D: -
V: TRBV6-6
DNA: TGTGCCAGCAGTTACGAGGGGTCTGGCTATGGCTACACCTTC
CDR3: CASSYEGSGYGYTF

J: TRBJ2-7
size: few
D: -
V: TRBV7-8
DNA: TGTGCCAGCAGCCTGACTGTCTACGAGCAGTACTTC
CDR3: CASSLTVYEQYF

J: TRBJ1-5
size: -
D: -
V: TRBV19
DNA: TGTGCCAGTTATGAGTATGGGGGATATAGCAATCAGCCCCAGCATTTT
CDR3: CASYEYGGYSNQPQHF

J: TRBJ1-1
size: -
D: -
V: TRBV5-6
DNA: TGTGCCAGCAGCCCACTGGGGGGTACGACCGAAGCTTTCTTT
CDR3: CASSPLGGTTEAFF

J: TRBJ1-2
size: -
D: -
V: TRBV10-3
DNA: TGTGCCATCAGACAGGACAGTCTTTTGGGCTACACCTTC
CDR3: CAIRQDSLLGYTF

J: TRBJ1-4
size: -
D: -
V: TRBV6-6
DNA: TGTGCCAGCAGTGGACAGAATGAAAAACTGTTTTTT
CDR3: CASSGQNEKLFF

J: TRBJ2-7
size: -
D: TRBD1
V: TRBV4-1
DNA: TGCGCCAGCAGCCTGGGACAGGGTTCCTACGAGCAGTACTTC
CDR3: CASSLGQGSYEQYF

J: TRBJ1-1
size: -
D: -
V: TRBV6-5
DNA: TGTGCCAGCAGTAACACTGAAGCTTTCTTT
CDR3: CASSNTEAFF

J: TRBJ1-2
size: -
D: -
V: TRBV27
DNA: TGTGCCAGCAGTTTAACGGGAACGGATGGCTACACCTTC
CDR3: CASSLTGTDGYTF

J: TRBJ1-2
size: -
D: -
V: TRBV7-3
DNA: TGTGCCAGCACCAAGTCTAACGGCTACACCTTC
CDR3: CASTKSNGYTF

J: TRBJ2-2
size: -
D: TRBD1
V: TRBV11-2
DNA: TGTGCCAGCAGCTTAATCGGACAGGGGGTTTGTACCGGGGAGCTGTTTTTT
CDR3: CASSLIGQGVCTGELFF

J: TRBJ1-3
size: -
D: -
V: TRBV18
DNA: TGTGCCAGCTCACGTACAGAAGACTCTGGAAACACCATATATTTT
CDR3: CASSRTEDSGNTIYF

J: TRBJ2-6
size: once
D: -
V: TRBV9
DNA: TGTGCCAGCAGCGTAGGGGGACGATCTGGGGCCAACGTCCTGACTTTC
CDR3: CASSVGGRSGANVLTF

J: TRBJ1-2
size: -
D: -
V: TRBV7-2
DNA: TGTGCCAGCAGCCCCCGGGGGGACAGCTACACCTTC
CDR3: CASSPRGDSYTF

J: TRBJ1-3
size: -
D: TRBD1
V: TRBV5-1
DNA: TGCGCCAGCAGCTTGGGTGACAGGGAAGGAAACACCATATATTTT
CDR3: CASSLGDREGNTIYF

J: TRBJ1-1
size: -
D: -
V: TRBV28
DNA: TGTGCCAGCAGTTTGGCCGGGGGCGTGGCAGGCCCGAACACTGAAGCTTTCTTT
CDR3: CASSLAGGVAGPNTEAFF

J: TRBJ1-5
size: -
D: -
V: TRBV10-2
DNA: TGCGCCAGCTCCGAGGGGCTGGTCTCTAATCAGCCCCAGCATTTT
CDR3: CASSEGLVSNQPQHF

J: TRBJ1-6
size: few
D: -
V: TRBV4-2
DNA: TGTGCCAGCAGTCCACGATTAAGCTCCTATAATTCACCCCTCCACTTT
CDR3: CASSPRLSSYNSPLHF

J: TRBJ2-5
size: -
D: -
V: TRBV18
DNA: TGTGCCAGCTCCCCCACAGGAACCCAAGAGACCCAGTACTTC
CDR3: CASSPTGTQETQYF

J: TRBJ2-2
size: -
D: -
V: TRBV6-6
DNA: TGTGCCAGCAGTTATCCCCTACAGGGTGGGGCCGGGGAGCTGTTTTTT
CDR3: CASSYPLQGGAGELFF

J: TRBJ2-7
size: many
D: TRBD2
V: TRBV30
DNA: TGTGCCTGGAGCGCGGGACTAGAGCAGTACTTC
CDR3: CAWSAGLEQYF

J: TRBJ2-7
size: -
D: TRBD2
V: TRBV9
DNA: TGTGCCAGCAGCGAGAGCGGGGACTCCTACGAGCAGTACTTC
CDR3: CASSESGDSYEQYF

J: TRBJ2-1
size: once
D: TRBD1
V: TRBV7-2
DNA: TGTGCCAGCAGCTTACACCTTCAGGGGGTCGTTGAGCAGTTCTTC
CDR3: CASSLHLQGVVEQFF

J: TRBJ2-5
size: -
D: -
V: TRBV9
DNA: TGTGCCAGCAGCCGGGTGGATTTCCAAGAGACCCAGTACTTC
CDR3: CASSRVDFQETQYF

J: TRBJ2-2
size: few
D: -
V: TRBV6-6
DNA: TGTGCCAGCAGCCCGAGGAGTCCCGGGGAGCTGTTTTTT
CDR3: CASSPRSPGELFF

J: TRBJ1-5
size: -
D: -
V: TRBV18
DNA: TGTGCCAGCTCACCACCCACAACTAATAGCAATCAGCCCCAGCATTTT
CDR3: CASSPPTTNSNQPQHF

J: TRBJ1-2
size: -
D: -
V: TRBV5-6
DNA: TGTGCCAGCACCCCGGGAAGGGACTATGGCTACACCTTC
CDR3: CASTPGRDYGYTF

J: TRBJ1-6
size: -
D: -
V: TRBV30
DNA: TGTGCCTGGAGGGGGACTTCTTCTAGCTCCTATAATTCACCCCTCCACTTT
CDR3: CAWRGTSSSSYNSPLHF

J: TRBJ2-1
size: -
D: -
V: TRBV7-2
DNA: TGTGCCAGCAGCCCCCGAGCCGGTTCCTACAATGAGCAGTTCTTC
CDR3: CASSPRAGSYNEQFF

J: TRBJ2-2
size: -
D: TRBD1
V: TRBV5-1
DNA: TGCGCCAGCAGCTTTGACAGGGGATTTACCGGGGAGCTGTTTTTT
CDR3: CASSFDRGFTGELFF

J: TRBJ2-5
size: -
D: -
V: TRBV9
DNA: TGTGCCAGCAGCGTAGGTGCAAAGGGCCAAGAGACCCAGTACTTC
CDR3: CASSVGAKGQETQYF

J: TRBJ2-5
size: -
D: TRBD1
V: TRBV6-1
DNA: TGTGCCACCCGGGACAGAAGCCAAGAGACCCAGTACTTC
CDR3: CATRDRSQETQYF

J: TRBJ2-7
size: -
D: TRBD1
V: TRBV5-1
DNA: TGCGCCAGCAGCTTACAGGGGACGTACTACGAGCAGTACTTC
CDR3: CASSLQGTYYEQYF

J: TRBJ2-7
size: -
D: -
V: TRBV7-9
DNA: TGTGCCAGCAGCATGGACTTATCCGAGCAGTACTTC
CDR3: CASSMDLSEQYF

J: TRBJ1-1
size: -
D: TRBD1
V: TRBV5-1
DNA: TGCGCCAGCAGCTTGGAGGGACAGGGGGGAGCGGTGGCTTTCTTT
CDR3: CASSLEGQGGAVAFF

J: TRBJ1-1
size: -
D: -
V: TRBV10-3
DNA: TGTGCCATCAAAGGCAGCGGGGGGACTGAAGCTTTCTTT
CDR3: CAIKGSGGTEAFF

J: TRBJ2-7
size: -
D: -
V: TRBV6-5
DNA: TGTGCCAGCAGACCGGGCGGCGGCGAGCAGTACTTC
CDR3: CASRPGGGEQYF

J: TRBJ1-1
size: -
D: -
V: TRBV15
DNA: TGTGCCACCAGCACCAACCTCGGTACAGATAACACTGAAGCTTTCTTT
CDR3: CATSTNLGTDNTEAFF

J: TRBJ2-1
size: -
D: TRBD2
V: TRBV4-3
DNA: TGCGCCAGCAGCCAAGATCTAGCGGGGGGGTTCTTC
CDR3: CASSQDLAGGFF

J: TRBJ1-2
size: -
D: TRBD1
V: TRBV28
DNA: TGTGCCGCCCGGACCTACGCCGGGACAGGGGATAACTATGGCTACACCTTC
CDR3: CAARTYAGTGDNYGYTF

J: TRBJ1-1
size: -
D: -
V: TRBV19
DNA: TGTGCCAGTAGTATAACAGGTTTGAAGAACACTGAAGCTTTCTTT
CDR3: CASSITGLKNTEAFF